The 26 T cell receptor beta chains given below trace back to one sample, sequenced in a study of blood T cell repertoires in COVID-19. Profiled with immunoSEQ multiplex PCR; TCRdb holds only in-frame clones, not every one. The sample records 400,000 to 450,000 clones, 80% to 95% being singletons. The sequenced sample was PBMCs or T cells enriched from blood (not recorded which). The source is a man aged 18 to 35 who had recovered from COVID-19.

V gene TRBV3-1 (or the pseudogene TRBV3-2) combines with J gene TRBJ1-6; 12 nucleotides line up with TRBD1. V trimming: 1 base; J trimming: 8 bases; junction bases outside the gene matches: 3. Per the germline V gene, CDR1 is LGHDT and CDR2 is YNNKEL (reference sequence). There are 16 residues in the CDR3. The CDR3 nucleotides read TGTGCCAGCAGCCAAGCCGGGACAGGGGGCCATTCACCCCTCCACTTT. It yields the protein CASSQAGTGGHSPLHF.

The rearrangement links TRBV11-3 to TRBJ2-1; no reliable D call. Trimming cost V 5 bases and J 8 bases, with 19 bases left between them. Germline values: CDR1 SGHNT, CDR2 YENEEA. The CDR3 contains 15 residues. The CDR3 loop is CASSRGLGSVYEQFF. The CDR3 bases are TGTGCCAGCAGCCGAGGTCTAGGATCTGTCTATGAGCAGTTCTTC.

The V gene is TRBV24-1, the J gene TRBJ1-1; no clear D. CDR1 is KGHDR, CDR2 SFDVKD, per germline. The germline V and J ends were trimmed by 6 bases and 1 base, with 8 bases remaining between them. There are 13 residues in the CDR3. In nucleotides, the CDR3 is TGTGCCACCAGTTTCGCCGGGAACACTGAAGCTTTCTTT. Its protein product is CATSFAGNTEAFF.

The genes are TRBV19 and TRBJ1-2, with 8 bases matching TRBD1. The CDR3 has 15 residues. V lost 2 bases and J lost 3; bases outside the gene matches: 5. CDR1 and CDR2 (germline): LNHDA, SQIVND (reference sequence). CDR3 coding DNA: TGTGCCAGTAGTATAAACCAGGGGGCTTACTATGGCTACACCTTC. This encodes CASSINQGAYYGYTF.

The chain has TRBV19 and TRBJ1-4; possibly TRBD1 for D (6 bases). The V end was cut by 4 bases, the J end by 7 bases, with 10 bases between. Germline-derived CDR1 and CDR2 are LNHDA and SQIVND (reference sequence). This CDR3 comprises 13 residues. CDR3 loop: CASSTRGGEKLFF. CDR3 DNA: TGTGCCAGTAGTACCAGGGGTGGTGAAAAACTGTTTTTT.

This chain uses TRBV29-1 with TRBJ2-3, with a weak D call TRBD1 (6 bases). This CDR3 comprises 12 residues. V gave up 5 bases and J gave up 4 bases, with 10 bases separating them. Germline V gene lookup returns CDR1 SQVTM and CDR2 ANQGSEA. The CDR3 sequence is CSVLGGPDTQYF. CDR3 in DNA: TGCAGCGTTCTTGGGGGCCCAGATACGCAGTATTTT.

Concerning this clone itself: The same CDR3 can be traced to other DNA sequences in this sample. This chain links TRBV3-1 (or the pseudogene TRBV3-2) with TRBJ1-5; D gene uncertain. This CDR3 comprises 13 residues. Germline V gene sequence: CDR1 LGHDT, CDR2 YNNKEL (reference sequence). The V gene lost 1 base and the J gene lost 4 bases, with 5 bases spanning the gap. The CDR3 spells CASSQGGNQPQHF. The CDR3 coding sequence is TGTGCCAGCAGCCAAGGAGGAAATCAGCCCCAGCATTTT.

The chain has TRBV6-5 and TRBJ2-5; 9 bases are a match to TRBD2. The CDR3 runs to 14 residues. Germline V CDR1 and CDR2: MNHEY, SVGAGI. V was clipped by 4 bases and J by 3 bases; unmatched bases: 3. Here the CDR3 DNA reads TGTGCCAGCAGTTCCCGACTAGCGGAAGAGACCCAGTACTTC. Its protein product is CASSSRLAEETQYF.

The chain is built from TRBV19 and TRBJ1-1; 7 bases are a match to TRBD1. The J segment lost 5 bases and the V segment lost 1 base, leaving 7 bases of the junction unmatched. Germline V gene lookup returns CDR1 LNHDA and CDR2 SQIVND (reference sequence). The CDR3 extends over 15 amino acids. CDR3 in DNA: TGTGCCAGTAGTATAGCCCCGACAGGGATGACTGAAGCTTTCTTT. It encodes CASSIAPTGMTEAFF.

There are a few counts of this clone. The chain uses TRBV15 and TRBJ1-4, with D tentatively TRBD1 (5 bases). CDR3 length: 16 amino acids. Deletions cut 0 bases from V and 8 bases from J, with 16 bases between. Germline V CDR1 and CDR2: LNHNV, YYDKDF (reference sequence). The DNA of the CDR3 is TGTGCCACCAGCAGAGATAGCGCAGGGAGGGGAGAAAAACTGTTTTTT. Translated: CATSRDSAGRGEKLFF. Full variable domain (remainder filled in from reference TRBV15 and TRBJ1-4): DAMVIQNPRYQVTQFGKPVTLSCSQTLNHNVMYWYQQKSSQAPKLLFHYYDKDFNNEADTPDNFQSRRPNTSFCFLDIRSPGLGDTAMYLCATSRDSAGRGEKLFFGSGTQLSVL.

The CDR3 is CASSRGTGNWETQYF. In DNA form, the CDR3 reads TGTGCCAGCAGCCGAGGGACAGGGAATTGGGAGACCCAGTACTTC. V gene TRBV27 combines with J gene TRBJ2-5; TRBD1 agrees at 9 bases. Trimming took 6 bases from V and 5 from J; bases not matched to a gene: 10. Germline loops: CDR1 MNHEY, CDR2 SMNVEV (reference sequence). The CDR3 has 15 residues.

The V and J genes are TRBV12-3 or TRBV12-4 and TRBJ1-1; D not resolved. The CDR3 totals 13 residues. The V end lost 2 bases, the J end lost 0 bases, and 4 bases lay between the germline ends. DNA for the CDR3: TGTGCCAGCAGTTTACAGGTGAACACTGAAGCTTTCTTT. Translation gives CASSLQVNTEAFF.

The chain joins TRBV4-1 to TRBJ1-5, with D possibly TRBD1 on 5 matching bases. This CDR3 is built from 13 residues. Trimming pared 4 bases from V and 5 bases from J, leaving 9 bases between. The germline gives CDR1 MGHRA, CDR2 YSYEKL. CDR3 residues: CASSLDMDQPQHF. DNA of the CDR3: TGCGCCAGCAGCCTGGACATGGATCAGCCCCAGCATTTT.

The CDR3 bases are TGTGCCAGCAGCCGCGGGACAGGGGGCATCAATCAGCCCCAGCATTTT. Translation: CASSRGTGGINQPQHF. V gene TRBV7-9 combines with J gene TRBJ1-5; 12 bases are a match to TRBD1. Germline lookup yields CDR1 SEHNR and CDR2 FQNEAQ (reference sequence). This CDR3 region has 16 residues. J lost 3 bases, V lost 5 bases, and 5 bases had no gene match.

For the CDR3, the DNA is TGTGCCAGCAGTTTAGTGCCGGGGTACGAGCAGTACTTC. Translating it yields CASSLVPGYEQYF. The chain is built from TRBV12-3 or TRBV12-4 and TRBJ2-7; TRBD2 might be the D (5 bases). This CDR3 comprises 13 residues. V lost 1 base and J 4 bases, leaving 8 bases between the germline ends.

The rearrangement links TRBV6-5 to TRBJ1-1; D is unresolved. The CDR3 consists of 15 residues. Deletions cut 5 bases from V and 0 bases from J, with 13 bases between. Germline CDR1 MNHEY, CDR2 SVGAGI. The DNA for the CDR3 is TGTGCCAGCAGTACCACGCAACTCATGAACACTGAAGCTTTCTTT. Translation gives CASSTTQLMNTEAFF.

The V call is TRBV28, the J call TRBJ1-3; possibly TRBD1 for D (5 bases). Trimming shortened V by 4 bases and J by 7 bases, and 14 bases separated the two germline ends. Germline V gene data show CDR1 as MDHEN and CDR2 as SYDVKM. The CDR3 loop spans 14 amino acids. The CDR3 region has the DNA TGTGCCAGCAGTTCACCAGGGCTAGGTAACACCATATATTTT. It translates to CASSSPGLGNTIYF. The variable domain in full, with the rest retrieved from reference TRBV28 and TRBJ1-3, is DVKVTQSSRYLVKRTGEKVFLECVQDMDHENMFWYRQDPGLGLRLIYFSYDVKMKEKGDIPEGYSVSREKKERFSLILESASTNQTSMYLCASSSPGLGNTIYFGEGSWLTVV.

The chain recombines TRBV18 with TRBJ2-1, with TRBD2 identical over 13 bases. In germline, CDR1 is KGHSH, CDR2 LQKENI. The CDR3 loop spans 17 amino acids. V trimming: 3 bases; J trimming: 2 bases; junction bases outside the gene matches: 4. CDR3 nucleotide sequence: TGTGCCAGCTCACCGGGGACTAGCGGGGTCCCCTACAATGAGCAGTTCTTC. Residues: CASSPGTSGVPYNEQFF.

This clone was counted once. Other DNA sequences in this specimen translate into the identical CDR3. The chain combines TRBV9 with TRBJ1-5; D gene unclear. V lost 3 bases and J lost 3, with 10 bases in between. Germline values: CDR1 SGDLS, CDR2 YYNGEE. This CDR3 contains 14 residues. CDR3 sequence (DNA): TGTGCCAGCAGCGCCGGCGGAACCAATCAGCCCCAGCATTTT. Protein: CASSAGGTNQPQHF. The full variable domain, completed using reference TRBV9 and TRBJ1-5, is DSGVTQTPKHLITATGQRVTLRCSPRSGDLSVYWYQQSLDQGLQFLIQYYNGEERAKGNILERFSAQQFPDLHSELNLSSLELGDSALYFCASSAGGTNQPQHFGDGTRLSIL.

This clone came up once. The chain joins TRBV19 to TRBJ1-1; maybe TRBD1 (5 bases). Trimming pared 4 bases from V and 4 bases from J, leaving 16 bases between. This CDR3 spans 15 amino acids. Germline CDR1 is LNHDA and CDR2 is SQIVND (reference sequence). As DNA, the CDR3 is TGTGCCAGTAGTACCCCCGGGGAGGGGAGCACTGAAGCTTTCTTT. This encodes CASSTPGEGSTEAFF.

This clone was observed a handful of times. The rearrangement joins TRBV28 to TRBJ1-6; D is unclear. The CDR3 covers 12 residues. Germline values: CDR1 MDHEN, CDR2 SYDVKM. V was cut by 5 bases and J by 11 bases, with 10 bases left in between. The chain's CDR3 is CASSGGVPPLHF. In DNA form, the CDR3 reads TGTGCCAGCAGTGGCGGCGTACCACCCCTCCACTTT.

This clone occurred once. The rearrangement joins TRBV3-1 (or the pseudogene TRBV3-2) to TRBJ2-7; 9 bases are a match to TRBD1. The CDR3 is 14 amino acids. Germline CDR1 is LGHDT and CDR2 is YNNKEL (reference sequence). V trimming: 4 bases; J trimming: 7 bases; junction bases outside the gene matches: 8. For the CDR3, the DNA is TGTGCCAGCAGCCCACCGGGACAGGGCGCAGAGCAGTACTTC. This gives the protein CASSPPGQGAEQYF.

This clone was recorded a few times. This sequence joins TRBV6-4 and TRBJ2-7, with D unclear. The CDR3 is 15 amino acids. CDR1 and CDR2 (germline): MRHNA, SNTAGT. The V end lost 0 bases, the J end lost 3 bases, and 12 bases lay between the germline ends. The CDR3 nucleotides read TGTGCCAGCAGTGACTCAACCGCCCCGGGCTACGAGCAGTACTTC. Translating gives CASSDSTAPGYEQYF.

The chain links TRBV3-1 (or the pseudogene TRBV3-2) to TRBJ1-3; no clear D gene. Germline V lookup: CDR1 LGHDT, CDR2 YNNKEL (reference sequence). V was clipped by 1 base and J by 9 bases, with 19 bases between them. The CDR3 length is 16 residues. CDR3 nucleotide sequence: TGTGCCAGCAGCCAAGCTAGGTCCGTTATGGACTTCACCATATATTTT. Amino acid sequence: CASSQARSVMDFTIYF.

The chain combines TRBV2 with TRBJ1-1, with D perhaps TRBD1 (6 bases). Germline CDR1 is SNHLY and CDR2 is FYNNEI. The CDR3 is made up of 13 amino acids. Trimming took 7 bases from V and 5 from J, leaving 14 bases between them. In DNA form, the CDR3 reads TGTGCCAGCAATCCGACAGGCTGGACTGAAGCTTTCTTT. It specifies CASNPTGWTEAFF.

Remarks on this clone: Other DNA sequences in this sample translate to the same CDR3. The chain joins TRBV10-3 to TRBJ1-1; maybe TRBD1 (5 bases). The CDR3 length is 14 residues. Trimming pared 4 bases from V and 0 bases from J, leaving 9 bases between. Germline assignment: CDR1 ENHRY and CDR2 SYGVKD. This CDR3 is CAISGQGLNTEAFF. CDR3 in DNA: TGTGCCATCAGTGGTCAGGGATTGAACACTGAAGCTTTCTTT.